This entry features one TCR beta chain sequence. Its antigen is unknown. Base qualities are not recorded, but no much larger clone differs from it by a single base. The library was prepared using the immunoSEQ multiplex PCR assay. Adaptive Biotechnologies carried out high-throughput TCR-beta CDR3 sequencing of genomic DNA for most patients. In the paper's pipeline: Adaptive's ImmunoSEQ software supplied the TCR sequencing data for 15 to 20 patients, while MiXCR and VDJtools were used to process a few other patients. CDR3 nucleotide sequences shared between donor and recipient were removed because their origin could not be assigned. To count as alloreactive, a clone needed at least 2-fold expansion over unstimulated cells and a minimum CFSE-low frequency of 0.002% (template counts) or 0.001% (read counts). A clone was considered mappable if detected in the sequenced pre-transplant spleen, lymph node, or MLR CFSE-low populations of the donor or recipient. The cumulative frequency of alloreactive clones was calculated as a percentage of all sequences, weighted by copy number. This is the immuneACCESS table as TCRdb keeps it, with only in-frame sequences that have V and J called. A part of the clones is gone; compared with another copy, unresolved V genes explain less than half, and the rest is unexplained. D and trimming come from the DNA, and the V and J calls and clone size come from that table. The sample includes tens of thousands of clones, with around 83% observed a single time. Roughly 4% of the sample lies in the top ten.

Blood samples were collected up to 4 times in the first month after transplant and then at least monthly when available. These data belong to a study of graft-versus-host responses after intestinal transplantation (dated by TCRdb to the early 2020s). In terms of the full investigation: The transplants that recipients received were multivisceral, liver-intestinal, or isolated intestinal. Every recipient was given anti-thymocyte globulin induction, followed by around three years of maintenance tacrolimus and steroids. Graft-versus-host and host-versus-graft alloreactive T cell clones were tracked in the graft, circulation and bone marrow after intestinal transplantation using bulk TCR-beta CDR3 sequencing. Alloreactive clones were identified by sequencing pre-transplant mixed lymphocyte reaction products and comparing them with unstimulated pre-transplant donor and recipient T cells. The cohort enrolled approximately 24 intestinal transplant recipients including one retransplant, and 3 patients lacking pretransplant specimens were excluded. A peak of at least 4% donor T cells among recipient peripheral blood mononuclear cells was the definition used for donor T cell macrochimerism. Rather than being sequenced by the commercial service, samples from a few later patients were sequenced in-house on an Illumina MiSeq and processed with MiXCR.

General findings and caveats noted by the study authors: In the allografts of patients with donor T cell macrochimerism, GvH to HvG T cell clonal ratios were high. GvH clones were detected in recipient bone marrow, and some appeared earlier in ileal mucosa or blood, consistent with an intestinal mucosal origin. Early after transplant, declines in HvG clones were associated with peak levels of circulating GvH clones. Conclusions were limited by the relatively low number and heterogeneity of intestinal transplant patients.

Taken from the germline V gene (reference sequence), the CDR1 and CDR2 loops are LNHNV and YYDKDF. The CDR3 covers 13 residues, taking in both the cysteine and the phenylalanine. The retained sequence is limited to the CDR3, 39 bases, with the frame set at the first base. V loses 0 bases, J loses 1 base, and the germline ends lie 3 bases apart. The source of this sequence is a human patient who received an intestinal transplant, so some T cells may come from the graft donor. Sequences were derived from PBMCs, sampled 1,000 to 1,300 days after transplant. Recombination joined TRBV15 with TRBJ1-2, with the D gene call left open. The CDR3 in this case is CATSRDSNYGYTF. The DNA sequence is TGTGCCACCAGCAGAGACAGTAACTATGGCTACACCTTC.